These 17 T cell receptor beta chains originate from one sample sequenced in a study of blood T cell dynamics during melanoma immunotherapy. TCRdb's table, derived via immunoSEQ multiplex PCR, lists solely in-frame clones and lacks some. The sample has approximately 9,500 clones, about nine tenths seen once; the top ten hold 10%. Time point given: pre-treatment baseline. Sequenced here: blood, sampled from a patient treated with checkpoint blockade. Source of these receptors: a human donor with melanoma.

This chain joins TRBV30 and TRBJ2-1, with D unclear. The V end lost 0 bases, the J end lost 1 base, and 10 bases lay between the germline ends. The germline V gene has CDR1 GTSNPN and CDR2 SVGIG (reference sequence). The CDR3 totals 15 residues. CDR3 nucleotide sequence: TGTGCCTGGAGTGTGGGGTCAGCGTCCTACAATGAGCAGTTCTTC. It yields the protein CAWSVGSASYNEQFF.

The chain carries TRBV18 and TRBJ2-2; 10 nucleotides agree with TRBD1. The V segment lost 5 bases and the J segment 5 bases; nucleotides outside the gene matches: 20. The CDR3 covers 20 residues. The germline V gene has CDR1 KGHSH and CDR2 LQKENI. The DNA of the CDR3 is TGTGCCAGCTCATCGCTGTCTCCCAGCTGGGGACAGGGGAAAACCGGGGAGCTGTTTTTT. Protein sequence: CASSSLSPSWGQGKTGELFF. Using reference TRBV18 and TRBJ2-2 for the parts outside the CDR3, the full variable domain is NAGVMQNPRHLVRRRGQEARLRCSPMKGHSHVYWYRQLPEEGLKFMVYLQKENIIDESGMPKERFSAEFPKEGPSILRIQQVVRGDSAAYFCASSSLSPSWGQGKTGELFFGEGSRLTVL.

V gene TRBV5-1 combines with J gene TRBJ1-1; 8 bases agree with TRBD1. Germline V gene data show CDR1 as SGHRS and CDR2 as YFSETQ. There are 14 residues in the CDR3. J lost 5 bases, V lost 3 bases, and 6 bases had no gene match. CDR3 coding DNA: TGCGCCAGCAGCTCTCAGGGGGCATTAACTGAAGCTTTCTTT. It specifies CASSSQGALTEAFF.

The rearrangement links TRBV11-1 to TRBJ1-1; 7 nucleotides agree with TRBD1. This CDR3 contains 14 residues. CDR1 and CDR2 (germline): SGHAT, FQDESV (reference sequence). Trimming took 2 bases from V and 3 from J; bases not matched to a gene: 3. The chain's CDR3 is CASSLYRGHTEAFF. DNA for the CDR3: TGTGCCAGCAGCTTATATAGGGGGCACACTGAAGCTTTCTTT.

This clone showed up just a few times. The J gene is TRBJ2-3, the V gene TRBV7-2; 13 bases line up with TRBD2. The V and J ends lost 3 bases and 8 bases, in that order; junction bases with no gene match: 8. The CDR3 contains 16 residues. Germline-derived CDR1 and CDR2 are SGHTA and FQGNSA. CDR3 sequence reads: CASSFGTSGTHGTQYF. The DNA of the CDR3 is TGTGCCAGCAGCTTCGGGACTAGCGGGACCCACGGTACGCAGTATTTT.

The CDR3, as DNA: TGTGCCAGCAGTGCCCTAGCGGGAGGACAAGAGACCCAGTACTTC. It specifies CASSALAGGQETQYF. This chain uses TRBV6-6 with TRBJ2-5; 11 bases line up with TRBD2. After removal of 5 bases from V and 2 bases from J, the junction contained 4 bases not matched to a gene. CDR3 length: 15 amino acids. Germline V CDR1 and CDR2: MNHNY, SVGAGI (reference sequence).

V and J are TRBV5-6 and TRBJ2-5; no clear D. V was clipped by 0 bases and J by 5 bases, with 2 bases between them. Germline lookup yields CDR1 SGHDT and CDR2 YYEEEE. CDR3 length: 11 residues. CDR3 in amino acids: CASSLVETQYF. The CDR3 nucleotides are TGTGCCAGCAGCTTGGTGGAGACCCAGTACTTC.

V and J are TRBV7-8 and TRBJ2-1; D is ambiguous. With 2 bases removed from V and 9 bases from J, the gap between germline ends came to 5 bases. Germline values: CDR1 SGHVS, CDR2 FQNEAQ. The CDR3 spans 11 residues. This chain's CDR3 is CASSLYTEQFF. Written as DNA, the CDR3 is TGTGCCAGCAGCTTATATACTGAGCAGTTCTTC.

CDR3 sequence reads: CASSDQGEKLFF. Written as DNA, the CDR3 is TGCGCCAGCAGTGACCAAGGGGAAAAACTGTTTTTT. The V call is TRBV10-1, the J call TRBJ1-4; no definite D call. There are 12 residues in the CDR3. Germline V gene data show CDR1 as WNHNN and CDR2 as SYGVQD (reference sequence). Trimming removed 3 bases at V and 8 bases at J, with 7 bases between.

The chain is built from TRBV11-2 and TRBJ2-1; TRBD2 matches 8 bases. Germline CDR1 and CDR2: SGHAT and FQNNGV. The V and J ends lost 1 base and 7 bases, in that order; junction bases with no gene match: 6. The CDR3 covers 15 residues. The DNA of the CDR3 is TGTGCCAGCAGCTTAGCTTCTAGCGGGCAGAATGAGCAGTTCTTC. Translation: CASSLASSGQNEQFF.

The chain carries TRBV28 and TRBJ2-1, with 10 bases identical to TRBD2. The junction had 4 bases not matched to a gene; V was cut back by 5 bases and J by 3 bases. CDR1 and CDR2 from the germline V gene are MDHEN and SYDVKM. This CDR3 has 15 residues. The CDR3 loop is CASSQAGGSYNEQFF. Written as DNA, the CDR3 is TGTGCCAGCAGTCAAGCGGGAGGGAGCTACAATGAGCAGTTCTTC.

The chain is built from TRBV5-4 and TRBJ2-2; D ambiguous. Germline CDR1 is SGHNT and CDR2 is YYREEE (reference sequence). The CDR3 covers 14 residues. Trimming left V 3 bases short and J 2 bases short, with 8 bases between. The CDR3 loop is CASSSGPNTGELFF. The CDR3 DNA reads TGTGCCAGCAGCTCCGGGCCAAACACCGGGGAGCTGTTTTTT.

V gene TRBV27 combines with J gene TRBJ2-5; 13 nucleotides align to TRBD2. Looked up from germline, CDR1 is MNHEY and CDR2 is SMNVEV (reference sequence). Trimming removed 2 bases from V and 2 bases from J; junction bases left unmatched: 5. CDR3 length equals 17 residues. The CDR3 DNA reads as TGTGCCAGCAGTTTACTTGGACTAGCGGGGGCTCAAGAGACCCAGTACTTC. This encodes CASSLLGLAGAQETQYF.

The rearrangement links TRBV15 to TRBJ1-1, with D perhaps TRBD1 (6 bases). Between the trimmed V and J ends, which lost 2 bases and 4 bases, there was a span of 14 bases. CDR3 length: 15 amino acids. The germline CDR1 and CDR2 sequences are LNHNV and YYDKDF (reference sequence). CDR3 protein: CATSRPGRGGTEAFF. The DNA for the CDR3 is TGTGCCACCAGCAGACCAGGTCGAGGGGGCACTGAAGCTTTCTTT.

This chain links TRBV11-2 with TRBJ2-5; weak D call: TRBD2 (5 bases). This CDR3 region has 15 residues. CDR1 and CDR2 from the germline V gene are SGHAT and FQNNGV. V was trimmed by 2 bases and J by 2 bases, leaving 12 bases between them. The CDR3 DNA sequence: TGTGCCAGCAGCTTAAACCGGGGTCGACAAGAGACCCAGTACTTC. Translation: CASSLNRGRQETQYF. The whole variable domain, remainder taken from reference TRBV11-2 and TRBJ2-5, is EAGVAQSPRYKIIEKRQSVAFWCNPISGHATLYWYQQILGQGPKLLIQFQNNGVVDDSQLPKDRFSAERLKGVDSTLKIQPAKLEDSAVYLCASSLNRGRQETQYFGPGTRLLVL.

The chain has TRBV5-1 and TRBJ2-1, with TRBD1 matching over 9 bases. This CDR3 contains 14 residues. Germline values: CDR1 SGHRS, CDR2 YFSETQ. Trimming took 4 bases from V and 8 from J; bases not matched to a gene: 7. Written as DNA, the CDR3 is TGCGCCAGCAGCCGGGACAGGGTTAGCGATGAGCAGTTCTTC. Residues: CASSRDRVSDEQFF.

The chain links TRBV19 to TRBJ1-2; 9 bases fit TRBD1. In germline, CDR1 is LNHDA, CDR2 SQIVND (reference sequence). J lost 5 bases, V lost 5 bases, and 9 bases had no gene match. The length of the CDR3 is 15 residues. The CDR3 is CASSPDWTGEYGYTF. The CDR3 bases are TGTGCCAGTAGTCCAGACTGGACAGGGGAATATGGCTACACCTTC. The complete variable domain, with remaining parts taken from reference TRBV19 and TRBJ1-2, reads DGGITQSPKYLFRKEGQNVTLSCEQNLNHDAMYWYRQDPGQGLRLIYYSQIVNDFQKGDIAEGYSVSREKKESFPLTVTSAQKNPTAFYLCASSPDWTGEYGYTFGSGTRLTVV.